The clone carrying this T cell receptor beta chain was observed at least ten times. Graves' hyperthyroidism was deemed stable given no ophthalmopathy progression within 18 months. Patients with uncontrolled infections, other autoimmune diseases, pregnancy or lactation were excluded. Extraction of PBMCs used 7.5 to 10 ml of fresh peripheral blood. The data are from a study of T cells in Graves' hyperthyroidism and ophthalmopathy. About the study: The blood sample was taken at first diagnosis, before treatment began.

This CDR3 is 16 amino acids long. Germline V gene data show CDR1 as SGHNT and CDR2 as YENEEA. V lost 5 bases, J lost 7 bases, and 20 bases lay in between. Amplification of TCR beta CDR3 regions was performed using RNA transcripts as template. HTBI primers were the set used in a first-round RT-PCR of the TCR CDR3. Using its own MiXCR run on the multiplex PCR reads, TCRdb lists one record per CDR3 protein. Of 700,000 or so distinct CDR3 sequences listed, roughly 15% are singletons. This TCR was sampled from a man between 18 and 35 years old with Graves' hyperthyroidism. This chain uses TRBV11-3 with TRBJ2-2; D gene ambiguous. The sample was blood. For the CDR3, the DNA is TGTGCCAGCAGCCCTGTCCGGGCAACTTTTCTCGGGGAGCTGTTTTTT. Its translation: CASSPVRATFLGELFF. The full variable domain, its missing parts supplied by reference TRBV11-3 and TRBJ2-2, is EAGVVQSPRYKIIEKKQPVAFWCNPISGHNTLYWYLQNLGQGPELLIRYENEEAVDDSQLPKDRFSAERLKGVDSTLKIQPAELGDSAVYLCASSPVRATFLGELFFGEGSRLTVL.